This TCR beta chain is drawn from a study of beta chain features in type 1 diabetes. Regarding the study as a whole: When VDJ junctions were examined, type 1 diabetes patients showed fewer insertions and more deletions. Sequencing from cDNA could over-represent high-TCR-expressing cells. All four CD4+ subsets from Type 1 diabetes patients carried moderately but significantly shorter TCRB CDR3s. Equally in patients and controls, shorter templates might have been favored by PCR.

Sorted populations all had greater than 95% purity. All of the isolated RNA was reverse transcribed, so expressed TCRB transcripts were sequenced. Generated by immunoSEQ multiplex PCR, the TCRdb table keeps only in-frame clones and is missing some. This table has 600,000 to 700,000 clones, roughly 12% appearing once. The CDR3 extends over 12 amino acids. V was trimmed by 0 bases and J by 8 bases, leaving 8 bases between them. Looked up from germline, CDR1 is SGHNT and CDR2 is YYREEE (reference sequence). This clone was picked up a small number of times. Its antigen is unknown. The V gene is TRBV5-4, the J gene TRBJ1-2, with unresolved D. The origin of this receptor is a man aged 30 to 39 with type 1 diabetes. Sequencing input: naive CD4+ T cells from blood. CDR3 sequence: CASSLGPPGYTF. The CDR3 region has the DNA TGTGCCAGCAGCTTGGGCCCCCCCGGCTACACCTTC.